Below, 14 T cell receptor beta chains from the same sample are listed, as sequenced in a study of T cell responses to AZD1222 COVID-19 vaccine. Libraries were prepared by immunoSEQ multiplex PCR; TCRdb keeps only in-frame clonotypes and omits some of them. The sample records some 100,000 clones, about 86% being singletons. The sequenced sample was peripheral blood, obtained on day 0 of AZD1222 vaccination. The receptors come from an adult in good health.

The rearrangement uses TRBV5-4 and TRBJ2-1; possibly TRBD2 for D (5 bases). CDR3 length: 16 amino acids. Germline CDR1 is SGHNT and CDR2 is YYREEE (reference sequence). Trimming left V 4 bases short and J 1 base short, with 15 bases between. The CDR3 DNA reads as TGTGCCAGCAGCCTCCCGGGGTTAGGGTCCTACAATGAGCAGTTCTTC. Protein: CASSLPGLGSYNEQFF.

The chain employs TRBV5-6 and TRBJ2-3; TRBD1 aligns across 8 bases. The CDR3 loop spans 15 amino acids. After removal of 3 bases from V and 3 bases from J, the junction contained 6 bases not matched to a gene. Per the germline V gene, CDR1 is SGHDT and CDR2 is YYEEEE. CDR3 nucleotides: TGTGCCAGCAGCTCTCCGGACAGGGTAACAGATACGCAGTATTTT. Translation: CASSSPDRVTDTQYF.

This sequence joins TRBV4-3 and TRBJ1-4; no clear D. The CDR3 runs to 17 residues. The germline CDR1 and CDR2 sequences are LGHNA and YSLEER. The V gene lost 2 bases and the J gene lost 4 bases, with 17 bases spanning the gap. The CDR3 coding sequence is TGCGCCAGCAGCCAAATGACTCCCGGGTCGATTAATGAAAAACTGTTTTTT. Translation gives CASSQMTPGSINEKLFF.

The rearrangement links TRBV6-6 to TRBJ1-3; no clear D gene. This CDR3 spans 16 amino acids. From germline, CDR1 is MNHNY and CDR2 SVGAGI (reference sequence). Deletions cut 2 bases from V and 2 bases from J, with 13 bases between. The CDR3 sequence: CASSYRGGNPGNTIYF. Here the CDR3 DNA reads TGTGCCAGCAGTTACCGGGGTGGCAACCCTGGAAACACCATATATTTT.

J is TRBJ1-4 and V is TRBV6-5; 10 nucleotides align to TRBD1. The CDR3 runs to 13 residues. The germline gives CDR1 MNHEY, CDR2 SVGAGI. V shed 8 bases, J shed 8 bases, and the junction held 5 bases outside the gene matches. The CDR3 loop reads CASPRDRGEKLFF. CDR3 nucleotide sequence: TGTGCCAGCCCACGGGACAGGGGCGAAAAACTGTTTTTT.

The chain recombines TRBV6-1 with TRBJ1-4, with D unclear. CDR1 is MNHNS, CDR2 SASEGT, per germline. The V end lost 2 bases, the J end lost 0 bases, and 13 bases lay between the germline ends. This CDR3 is 17 amino acids long. CDR3: CASSERVVRTTNEKLFF. The CDR3 coding sequence is TGTGCCAGCAGTGAACGAGTAGTACGGACAACTAATGAAAAACTGTTTTTT.

This sequence joins TRBV3-1 (or the pseudogene TRBV3-2) and TRBJ1-1, with D tentatively TRBD1 (5 bases). This CDR3 has 14 residues. V was pared by 4 bases and J by 9 bases, with 18 bases between. Germline V gives CDR1 LGHDT, CDR2 YNNKEL (reference sequence). In nucleotides, the CDR3 is TGTGCCAGCAGCCTCAACCAGGGACCACTGAAAGCTTTCTTT. Encoded protein: CASSLNQGPLKAFF.

The chain's CDR3 is CASSSTGEGELFF. The CDR3 nucleotides are TGTGCCAGCAGCTCGACCGGGGAGGGGGAGCTGTTTTTT. This rearrangement joins TRBV11-2 to TRBJ2-2; TRBD2 might be the D (5 bases). V was clipped by 4 bases and J by 8 bases, with 11 bases between them. CDR1 and CDR2 (germline): SGHAT, FQNNGV. This CDR3 comprises 13 residues.

The rearrangement uses TRBV6-4 and TRBJ2-7; possible D gene TRBD2, 6 bases. The CDR3 is 15 residues long. V lost 4 bases and J lost 2, with 15 bases in between. Per germline, CDR1 MRHNA and CDR2 SNTAGT. The CDR3 sequence is CASSALGDFTYEQYF. CDR3 DNA: TGTGCCAGCAGTGCCTTGGGGGACTTTACCTACGAGCAGTACTTC.

The chain has TRBV18 and TRBJ1-1; perhaps TRBD1 as D (6 bases). Germline CDR1 reads KGHSH; CDR2 reads LQKENI. The CDR3 covers 15 residues. V dropped 3 bases and J dropped 3 bases, with 14 bases sitting between them. The CDR3 nucleotides are TGTGCCAGCTCACCCCGGGACACGGGAGACACTGAAGCTTTCTTT. Translating gives CASSPRDTGDTEAFF. Full variable domain (rest looked up from reference TRBV18 and TRBJ1-1): NAGVMQNPRHLVRRRGQEARLRCSPMKGHSHVYWYRQLPEEGLKFMVYLQKENIIDESGMPKERFSAEFPKEGPSILRIQQVVRGDSAAYFCASSPRDTGDTEAFFGQGTRLTVV.

This chain links TRBV7-9 with TRBJ1-4; the match to TRBD1 covers 12 bases. The V gene end was trimmed by 8 bases and the J gene end by 8 bases; junction bases not matched to a gene: 12. The CDR3 runs to 16 residues. The V gene's germline CDR1 is SEHNR and CDR2 FQNEAQ (reference sequence). The CDR3 coding sequence is TGTGCCAGCTTGGGGACAGGGGGCCTGAGAGGAGAAAAACTGTTTTTT. It yields the protein CASLGTGGLRGEKLFF.

The V call is TRBV30, the J call TRBJ2-1; D may match TRBD1 or TRBD2 (5 bases each). This CDR3 is built from 15 residues. The germline V gene encodes CDR1 GTSNPN and CDR2 SVGIG (reference sequence). V was cut by 3 bases and J by 10 bases, with 22 bases left in between. This CDR3 is CAWRGLRDRRQEQFF. The CDR3 bases are TGTGCCTGGAGGGGGCTAAGGGACCGACGACAAGAGCAGTTCTTC.

V usage is TRBV10-3 and J usage is TRBJ1-5; no firm D call. V was clipped by 5 bases and J by 2 bases, with 7 bases between them. CDR3 length: 13 residues. Per the germline V gene, CDR1 is ENHRY and CDR2 is SYGVKD. CDR3 in DNA: TGTGCCATCAGTAGAGGCGGCAATCAGCCCCAGCATTTT. It codes for CAISRGGNQPQHF.

The rearrangement joins TRBV4-3 to TRBJ1-4; no clear D. V dropped 1 base and J dropped 4 bases, with 16 bases sitting between them. The CDR3 is 17 residues long. Germline V lookup: CDR1 LGHNA, CDR2 YSLEER. DNA for the CDR3: TGCGCCAGCAGCCAAGTACTGCAAAGAACTTTTAATGAAAAACTGTTTTTT. Translation: CASSQVLQRTFNEKLFF.